What follows are 18 T cell receptor beta chains derived from one specimen sequenced in a study of T cells in Graves' hyperthyroidism and ophthalmopathy. Amplification of TCR beta CDR3 regions was performed using RNA transcripts as template. The HTBI primer set drove a first-round RT-PCR of the TCR CDR3. TCRdb redid the calling of the multiplex PCR reads with MiXCR, one entry per CDR3 protein. Of 400,000 to 500,000 distinct CDR3 sequences in the sample, roughly an eighth are singletons; the top ten hold 4% to 6.5%. Sequencing was performed on blood. Receptors originate from a woman under 30 with Graves' hyperthyroidism.

This rearrangement joins TRBV10-3 to TRBJ2-1; 12 bases are shared with TRBD2. The CDR3 is 17 residues long. The V segment lost 2 bases and the J segment 5 bases; nucleotides outside the gene matches: 7. The germline V gene encodes CDR1 ENHRY and CDR2 SYGVKD. The chain's CDR3 is CAISEPTSGRTHNEQFF. DNA of the CDR3: TGTGCCATCAGTGAGCCGACTAGCGGGAGAACCCACAATGAGCAGTTCTTC.

This clonotype appeared many times. The V gene is TRBV6-1, the J gene TRBJ2-3; 7 bases agree with TRBD1. V was clipped by 5 bases and J by 7 bases; unmatched bases: 6. CDR1 is MNHNS, CDR2 SASEGT, per germline. This CDR3 is built from 13 residues. CDR3 in amino acids: CASSNRQGNTQYF. The CDR3, as DNA: TGTGCCAGCAGTAACAGACAGGGTAATACGCAGTATTTT.

This clonotype occurred many times. In DNA form, the CDR3 reads TGCAGTGCTAGTGACAGGGGTGGGATGAACACTGAAGCTTTCTTT. Translated, it gives CSASDRGGMNTEAFF. The chain joins TRBV20-1 to TRBJ1-1; 8 bases fit TRBD1. The CDR3 totals 15 residues. Germline CDR1 and CDR2: DFQATT and SNEGSKA (reference sequence). V lost 3 bases to trimming and J lost 0 bases; unmatched junction nucleotides: 6.

This clonotype has at least ten counts. The chain uses TRBV30 and TRBJ2-2; D is uncertain. The CDR3 spans 13 residues. Germline V gives CDR1 GTSNPN, CDR2 SVGIG (reference sequence). The CDR3 spells CVLLTSRRGELFF. CDR3 DNA: TGTGTCTTGTTAACCTCTCGGCGCGGGGAGCTGTTTTTT.

This clonotype occurred many times. V and J are TRBV28 and TRBJ1-1, with D uncertain. In germline, CDR1 is MDHEN, CDR2 SYDVKM. V was cut by 2 bases and J by 7 bases, with 8 bases left in between. CDR3 length equals 12 residues. The CDR3: CASSLRRSEAFF. The CDR3 nucleotides read TGTGCCAGCAGTTTACGAAGGAGTGAAGCTTTCTTT.

The J gene is TRBJ2-2, the V gene TRBV5-1; the match to TRBD1 covers 8 bases. Germline CDR1 reads SGHRS; CDR2 reads YFSETQ. V lost 4 bases, J lost 5 bases, and 4 bases stayed unmatched. The CDR3 spans 14 residues. CDR3 region: CASSEGQGTGELFF. CDR3 nucleotide sequence: TGCGCCAGCAGCGAAGGACAGGGAACCGGGGAGCTGTTTTTT.

The chain employs TRBV28 and TRBJ2-7, with 7 bases aligning to TRBD1. The CDR3 has 15 residues. The germline gives CDR1 MDHEN, CDR2 SYDVKM. With V trimmed by 3 bases and J by 4 bases, 9 bases remained unmatched. Written as DNA, the CDR3 is TGTGCCAGCAGTTTGAGCCCGACAGGGAAATACGAGCAGTACTTC. Translation gives CASSLSPTGKYEQYF.

As regards this clonotype: This may arise from a read error, as a much more abundant clone is one base away. This chain uses TRBV11-1 with TRBJ2-4; D is perhaps TRBD2 (6 bases). CDR1 SGHAT and CDR2 FQDESV come from the germline V gene (reference sequence). The CDR3 totals 14 residues. The V gene lost 1 base and the J gene lost 11 bases, with 15 bases spanning the gap. Here the CDR3 DNA reads TGTGCCAGCAGCTTAGTGCGAAGGGAGGACGTTCAGTACTTC. The encoded protein is CASSLVRREDVQYF.

This clonotype has more than one count but fewer than ten. The chain links TRBV7-8 to TRBJ2-7; 7 bases are shared with TRBD1. The CDR3 is made up of 14 amino acids. V lost 6 bases to trimming and J lost 5 bases; unmatched junction nucleotides: 10. Germline V lookup: CDR1 SGHVS, CDR2 FQNEAQ. CDR3 in amino acids: CASRYRDSTDEQYF. The CDR3 region has the DNA TGTGCCAGCAGATACAGGGACAGCACCGACGAGCAGTACTTC.

This clonotype was recorded many times. V and J are TRBV5-1 and TRBJ2-1; 7 bases are shared with TRBD1. The CDR3 covers 14 residues. V lost 2 bases and J lost 5; bases outside the gene matches: 4. Per germline, CDR1 SGHRS and CDR2 YFSETQ. The CDR3 DNA reads as TGCGCCAGCAGCTTCGACAGGGTTAACAATGAGCAGTTCTTC. As protein: CASSFDRVNNEQFF.

This clonotype appeared many times. The chain links TRBV11-2 to TRBJ2-2; no definite D call. Germline V gene sequence: CDR1 SGHAT, CDR2 FQNNGV. The CDR3 sequence is 14 residues long. The ends were cut back, 5 bases at V and 4 bases at J, with 11 bases in the middle. CDR3 residues: CASSPGRRTGELFF. The CDR3 nucleotides read TGTGCCAGCAGCCCCGGCAGACGCACCGGGGAGCTGTTTTTT.

This clonotype was observed many times. The genes are TRBV12-3 or TRBV12-4 and TRBJ2-6; D tentatively fits TRBD1 or TRBD2 (5 bases each). V was cut by 5 bases and J by 2 bases, with 16 bases left in between. This CDR3 contains 17 residues. This CDR3 reads CASSPWDRAAGANVLTF. The CDR3 region has the DNA TGTGCCAGCAGTCCTTGGGACCGTGCCGCTGGGGCCAACGTCCTGACTTTC.

This clonotype was recorded many times. The CDR3 sequence is CASSFFVGLAASTDTQYF. CDR3 DNA: TGTGCCAGCAGTTTTTTTGTTGGGCTAGCGGCAAGCACAGATACGCAGTATTTT. The chain has TRBV28 and TRBJ2-3, with 7 bases fitting TRBD2. V shed 3 bases and J 0 bases; nucleotides not matched to a gene: 12. Per the germline V gene, CDR1 is MDHEN and CDR2 is SYDVKM. The CDR3 runs to 18 residues.

This CDR3 is CASSLRTSGTYEQYF. DNA of the CDR3: TGTGCCAGCAGCCTCAGGACTAGCGGTACCTACGAGCAGTACTTC. The chain couples TRBV7-8 to TRBJ2-7; 10 bases are a match to TRBD2. CDR1 and CDR2 from the germline V gene are SGHVS and FQNEAQ. The CDR3 totals 15 residues. The J segment lost 2 bases and the V segment lost 5 bases, leaving 6 bases of the junction unmatched.

This clonotype was observed many times. The gene calls are TRBV11-2 and TRBJ2-7, with 8 positions matching TRBD1. The CDR3 covers 14 residues. Germline CDR1 is SGHAT and CDR2 is FQNNGV. The V gene end was trimmed by 3 bases and the J gene end by 5 bases; junction bases not matched to a gene: 6. The CDR3 sequence: CASSLSGGRHEQYF. Written as DNA, the CDR3 is TGTGCCAGCAGCTTGTCAGGGGGCAGGCACGAGCAGTACTTC.

This clonotype was counted at least ten times. The chain recombines TRBV11-2 with TRBJ2-4; D uncertain. V was pared by 5 bases and J by 3 bases, with 5 bases between. Germline V gives CDR1 SGHAT, CDR2 FQNNGV. The CDR3 totals 12 residues. The CDR3 DNA reads TGTGCCAGCAGCAGAGTCAAAAACATTCAGTACTTC. It is translated as CASSRVKNIQYF. The variable domain in full, completed from reference TRBV11-2 and TRBJ2-4, reads EAGVAQSPRYKIIEKRQSVAFWCNPISGHATLYWYQQILGQGPKLLIQFQNNGVVDDSQLPKDRFSAERLKGVDSTLKIQPAKLEDSAVYLCASSRVKNIQYFGAGTRLSVL.

The chain uses TRBV20-1 and TRBJ2-5; 11 nucleotides align to TRBD1. The CDR3 has 14 residues. CDR1 DFQATT and CDR2 SNEGSKA come from the germline V gene (reference sequence). CDR3 in DNA: TGCAGGCCCTCAGGGACAGGGGGTCAAGAGACCCAGTACTTC. This gives the protein CRPSGTGGQETQYF.

CDR3 sequence reads: CASTKSGTGRDEQYF. Here the CDR3 DNA reads TGTGCCAGCACCAAATCCGGGACAGGGAGGGACGAGCAGTACTTC. J is TRBJ2-7 and V is TRBV13; the match to TRBD1 covers 9 bases. The length of the CDR3 is 15 residues. V gave up 7 bases and J gave up 5 bases; unmatched junction bases: 12. Per germline, CDR1 PRHDT and CDR2 FYEKMQ (reference sequence).